The 22 T cell receptor beta chains below come from one sample, sequenced in a study of shared clonotypes between healthy human individuals. The repertoire was sequenced with immunoSEQ multiplex PCR; TCRdb's copy has only in-frame clones and lacks some. The table has roughly 2,500,000 clones, 93% seen once; the top ten hold more than 0.35%. Sequenced material: naive CD4+ T cells from PBMCs. As for subset: CD45RA+ positively selected. Source of these receptors: a man younger than 35 in good health. Some clones in this sample may be carry-over from other donors' samples.

This chain uses TRBV5-1 with TRBJ2-2; TRBD2 matches 10 bases. With 9 bases clipped from V and 0 bases from J, the junction kept 8 bases outside the gene matches. CDR1 and CDR2 (germline): SGHRS, YFSETQ. The CDR3 sequence is 16 residues long. The CDR3 sequence: CATKPSGSSNTGELFF. The CDR3 nucleotides read TGCGCCACGAAGCCTAGCGGGAGCTCGAACACCGGGGAGCTGTTTTTT.

The rearrangement uses TRBV4-2 and TRBJ2-7; the match to TRBD2 covers 10 bases. V lost 4 bases to trimming and J lost 0 bases; unmatched junction nucleotides: 9. Germline V gene lookup returns CDR1 LGHNA and CDR2 YNFKEQ. This CDR3 has 17 amino acids. DNA for the CDR3: TGTGCCAGCAGCCTCCCCGGGACTAGCGCAGGCTCCTACGAGCAGTACTTC. Translated, it gives CASSLPGTSAGSYEQYF.

V usage is TRBV5-8 and J usage is TRBJ2-6, with a tentative D call TRBD1 (6 bases). CDR1 SGHTS and CDR2 YDEGEE come from the germline V gene. Between the trimmed V and J ends, which lost 4 bases and 0 bases, there was a span of 11 bases. This CDR3 has 16 residues. The CDR3 protein is CASSARGTSGANVLTF. The DNA for the CDR3 is TGTGCCAGCAGCGCGAGGGGGACCTCTGGGGCCAACGTCCTGACTTTC.

The genes are TRBV11-2 and TRBJ2-7, with D perhaps matching TRBD1 (6 bases). Germline V gene data show CDR1 as SGHAT and CDR2 as FQNNGV. There are 15 residues in the CDR3. V was trimmed by 1 base and J by 2 bases, leaving 12 bases between them. The CDR3: CASSLVQGSPYEQYF. The CDR3 bases are TGTGCCAGCAGCTTAGTCCAGGGGAGTCCCTACGAGCAGTACTTC.

The V and J genes are TRBV9 and TRBJ2-1; the D is unclear. The CDR3 sequence is 14 residues long. Trimming took 2 bases from V and 4 from J, leaving 10 bases between them. Germline values: CDR1 SGDLS, CDR2 YYNGEE. The CDR3 DNA sequence: TGTGCCAGCAGCGTGAAGGTGGGGTACAATGAGCAGTTCTTC. Translating it yields CASSVKVGYNEQFF.

This chain uses TRBV2 with TRBJ2-3; no reliable D call. This CDR3 is 15 amino acids long. The ends were cut back, 7 bases at V and 2 bases at J, with 16 bases in the middle. From germline, CDR1 is SNHLY and CDR2 FYNNEI. Written as DNA, the CDR3 is TGTGCCAGCAAGGCGGCCGACCGAATCACAGATACGCAGTATTTT. Protein product: CASKAADRITDTQYF.

The chain employs TRBV30 and TRBJ1-4, with a possible D match to TRBD1 (5 bases). Deletions cut 5 bases from V and 6 bases from J, with 16 bases between. The germline gives CDR1 GTSNPN, CDR2 SVGIG (reference sequence). The CDR3 covers 14 residues. DNA of the CDR3: TGTGCCTGGGACCTCGGGACCGGGGATGAAAAACTGTTTTTT. Translating gives CAWDLGTGDEKLFF.

The chain links TRBV11-3 to TRBJ2-3; 10 bases are a match to TRBD1. CDR3 size: 15 residues. The germline gives CDR1 SGHNT, CDR2 YENEEA. V shed 8 bases, J shed 2 bases, and the junction held 7 bases outside the gene matches. The CDR3 here is CASSTGTGVTDTQYF. The CDR3 DNA sequence: TGTGCCAGCTCAACCGGGACAGGGGTCACAGATACGCAGTATTTT. The full variable domain, completed using reference TRBV11-3 and TRBJ2-3, is EAGVVQSPRYKIIEKKQPVAFWCNPISGHNTLYWYLQNLGQGPELLIRYENEEAVDDSQLPKDRFSAERLKGVDSTLKIQPAELGDSAVYLCASSTGTGVTDTQYFGPGTRLTVL.

Concerning this clone itself: The sample carries other DNA sequences with the same CDR3. The chain joins TRBV7-8 to TRBJ1-1; D uncertain. The V gene's germline CDR1 is SGHVS and CDR2 FQNEAQ. The CDR3 sequence is 14 residues long. V gave up 0 bases and J gave up 1 base, with 6 bases separating them. CDR3: CASSLAVGNTEAFF. The CDR3 region has the DNA TGTGCCAGCAGCTTAGCCGTGGGGAACACTGAAGCTTTCTTT.

J is TRBJ2-2 and V is TRBV11-3; D call uncertain. CDR1 SGHNT and CDR2 YENEEA come from the germline V gene. Trimming took off 0 bases at V and 3 bases at J, with 5 bases between the two ends. The CDR3 is made up of 14 amino acids. CDR3 loop: CASSLDPYTGELFF. In DNA, the CDR3 is TGTGCCAGCAGCTTAGATCCGTACACCGGGGAGCTGTTTTTT.

The chain employs TRBV2 and TRBJ1-3, with D maybe TRBD1 (5 bases). V dropped 7 bases and J dropped 1 base, with 11 bases sitting between them. CDR1 is SNHLY and CDR2 is FYNNEI in the germline V gene. The CDR3 covers 14 residues. CDR3 sequence: CASTPRGSGNTIYF. For the CDR3, the DNA is TGTGCCAGCACCCCGAGGGGATCTGGAAACACCATATATTTT. The complete variable domain, with remaining parts taken from reference TRBV2 and TRBJ1-3, reads EPEVTQTPSHQVTQMGQEVILRCVPISNHLYFYWYRQILGQKVEFLVSFYNNEISEKSEIFDDQFSVERPDGSNFTLKIRSTKLEDSAMYFCASTPRGSGNTIYFGEGSWLTVV.

The CDR3 DNA follows: TGTGCCAGCAGCTTGGGACAGGGCCTCACCGGGGAGCTGTTTTTT. Translation: CASSLGQGLTGELFF. The chain recombines TRBV5-4 with TRBJ2-2; TRBD1 matches at 7 bases. The CDR3 contains 15 residues. The V gene's germline CDR1 is SGHNT and CDR2 YYREEE (reference sequence). With 0 bases clipped from V and 4 bases from J, the junction kept 3 bases outside the gene matches.

As regards this clone: Other DNA sequences from this sample encode an identical CDR3 as well. The chain links TRBV2 to TRBJ2-3, with 10 bases matching TRBD1. The CDR3 runs 13 residues. With V trimmed by 6 bases and J by 4 bases, 1 base remained unmatched. The germline V gene has CDR1 SNHLY and CDR2 FYNNEI. The CDR3: CASSGTGADTQYF. The CDR3 DNA sequence: TGTGCCAGCAGCGGGACAGGGGCAGATACGCAGTATTTT.

The chain employs TRBV30 and TRBJ1-5; 7 bases map to TRBD1. Germline V gene data show CDR1 as GTSNPN and CDR2 as SVGIG (reference sequence). With 2 bases clipped from V and 4 bases from J, the junction kept 8 bases outside the gene matches. The CDR3 totals 15 residues. CDR3 nucleotides: TGTGCCTGGAGTACCCCGGGACAGATTAATCAGCCCCAGCATTTT. As protein: CAWSTPGQINQPQHF.

This chain joins TRBV6-1 and TRBJ2-7; TRBD2 is a possible D gene (5 bases). CDR1 is MNHNS and CDR2 is SASEGT in the germline V gene. V was shortened by 2 bases and J by 5 bases, with 13 bases between the two germline ends. The CDR3 length is 14 residues. CDR3 amino acids: CASSERRWQDEQYF. The CDR3 DNA follows: TGTGCCAGCAGTGAAAGGAGGTGGCAGGACGAGCAGTACTTC.

V usage is TRBV19 and J usage is TRBJ2-7; D remains unclear. CDR3 length: 16 residues. V lost 3 bases and J lost 5, with 20 bases in between. CDR1 is LNHDA, CDR2 SQIVND, per germline (reference sequence). The CDR3 DNA is TGTGCCAGTAGTATGTTCGTCGCCCTCGCCTTTAACGAGCAGTACTTC. This sequence encodes CASSMFVALAFNEQYF. The full variable domain, with the rest looked up from reference TRBV19 and TRBJ2-7, is DGGITQSPKYLFRKEGQNVTLSCEQNLNHDAMYWYRQDPGQGLRLIYYSQIVNDFQKGDIAEGYSVSREKKESFPLTVTSAQKNPTAFYLCASSMFVALAFNEQYFGPGTRLTVT.

The V and J genes are TRBV5-1 and TRBJ2-4, with a weak D call TRBD1 (5 bases). Trimming took off 1 base at V and 5 bases at J, with 16 bases between the two ends. Germline CDR1 SGHRS, CDR2 YFSETQ. This CDR3 comprises 16 residues. The DNA of the CDR3 is TGCGCCAGCAGCTTGTGGGCAGGGCCTCTTGAAAACATTCAGTACTTC. This codes for CASSLWAGPLENIQYF.

The table lists this clone with a few counts. Other DNA sequences in this specimen translate into the identical CDR3. The V and J genes are TRBV18 and TRBJ1-1; no clear D. V was clipped by 3 bases and J by 2 bases, with 7 bases between them. CDR3 size: 13 residues. The germline V gene has CDR1 KGHSH and CDR2 LQKENI. CDR3 coding DNA: TGTGCCAGCTCACCGGGTTTAAACACTGAAGCTTTCTTT. Amino acid sequence: CASSPGLNTEAFF.

The chain uses TRBV18 and TRBJ2-5; TRBD2 is a possible D gene (5 bases). The CDR3 contains 17 residues. Germline V gene data show CDR1 as KGHSH and CDR2 as LQKENI. Trimming took off 3 bases at V and 5 bases at J, with 22 bases between the two ends. The CDR3 reads CASSPIGQPSTGETQYF. CDR3 sequence (DNA): TGTGCCAGCTCACCGATCGGGCAGCCAAGCACGGGGGAGACCCAGTACTTC.

Note on this clone: Other DNA variants within this sample encode the same CDR3. The V gene is TRBV5-1, the J gene TRBJ2-7; 8 positions agree with TRBD1. CDR1 is SGHRS, CDR2 YFSETQ, per germline. The junction had 0 bases not matched to a gene; V was cut back by 0 bases and J by 1 base. The CDR3 runs 14 residues. The CDR3 reads CASSLGQGSYEQYF. The CDR3 region has the DNA TGCGCCAGCAGCTTGGGACAGGGGTCCTACGAGCAGTACTTC.

About this clone itself: One end of the junction is discordant with germline, which a read error may explain. The chain links TRBV27 to TRBJ2-7; D assignment may be TRBD1 or TRBD2 (5 bases each). The CDR3 consists of 13 residues. In germline, CDR1 is MNHEY, CDR2 SMNVEV (reference sequence). CDR3 in amino acids: CASSFVGAEVPVF. CDR3 in DNA: TGTGCCAGCAGTTTCGTAGGGGCGGAGGTTCCAGTCTTC.

V and J are TRBV2 and TRBJ2-1; D might be TRBD1 (5 bases). Trimming removed 5 bases from V and 7 bases from J, with 9 bases in between. Per germline, CDR1 SNHLY and CDR2 FYNNEI. There are 12 residues in the CDR3. CDR3 residues: CASSQQANEQFF. CDR3 bases: TGTGCCAGCAGTCAACAGGCTAATGAGCAGTTCTTC.